These T cell receptor beta chains were read from a single sample in a study of siplizumab effects on memory and regulatory T cells. Some clones are missing from TCRdb's copy, which holds only in-frame ones; the method was immunoSEQ multiplex PCR. The sample carries 99,000 or so clones, about 92% recorded once. Sequenced material: CD4+ T cells sorted from blood. Receptors were obtained from a human donor in good health. Each CDR3 is given with its conserved first and last residue. The D gene is left open where the match is weak. Rows may omit the clone size; those that give it use once, few, many or a size class.

v_call,clone_size,j_call,d_call,cdr3_nt,cdr3_aa
TRBV6-1,NA,TRBJ2-2,TRBD2,TGTGCCAGCAGTGATGCGGGGGGGGGCCACACCGGGGAGCTGTTTTTT,CASSDAGGGHTGELFF
TRBV30,NA,TRBJ1-4,NA,TGTGCCTGGAGTGTTGGGACAAGCGAAAAACTGTTTTTT,CAWSVGTSEKLFF
TRBV7-6,once,TRBJ2-2,TRBD1,TGTGCCAGCAGCCCCGTCAGGGGGATGGACACCGGGGAGCTGTTTTTT,CASSPVRGMDTGELFF
TRBV11-3,NA,TRBJ1-4,NA,TGTGCCAGCAGCTACACCAGTGAAAAACTGTTTTTT,CASSYTSEKLFF
TRBV6-5,NA,TRBJ1-1,NA,TGTGCCAGCAGTTCGCAGGGCGGGAACACTGAAGCTTTCTTT,CASSSQGGNTEAFF
TRBV4-2,NA,TRBJ2-1,TRBD2,TGTGCCAGCAGCCAAGAACCGACTAGCCCCTCCTACAATGAGCAGTTCTTC,CASSQEPTSPSYNEQFF
TRBV29-1,NA,TRBJ2-7,NA,TGCAGCGTCGACATCAGGGGAGGGAACTACGAGCAGTACTTC,CSVDIRGGNYEQYF
TRBV2,NA,TRBJ2-7,TRBD1,TGTGCCAGCGACCAGGACAGGACCGAGCAGTACTTC,CASDQDRTEQYF
TRBV9,NA,TRBJ1-1,NA,TGTGCCAGCAGCCCTCAACCAAGTTCTGAAGCTTTCTTT,CASSPQPSSEAFF
TRBV7-9,once,TRBJ2-7,NA,TGTGCCAGCACCCAGGCCGCCGGCTCCTACGAGCAGTACTTC,CASTQAAGSYEQYF
TRBV7-8,NA,TRBJ2-1,TRBD2,TGTGCCAGCAGCTTCGGGAGGGGAGCCTACAATGAGCAGTTCTTC,CASSFGRGAYNEQFF
TRBV7-6,once,TRBJ2-1,TRBD1,TGTGCCAGCAGCCGTGGACAGGGGGGAAACAATGAGCAGTTCTTC,CASSRGQGGNNEQFF
TRBV19,NA,TRBJ1-1,TRBD1,TGTGCCAGTAAATCGGACAGGGGACGATCGTTGAACACTGAAGCTTTCTTT,CASKSDRGRSLNTEAFF
TRBV11-3,NA,TRBJ2-5,TRBD1,TGTGCCAGCAGCTGGACAGGACAAGAGACCCAGTACTTC,CASSWTGQETQYF
TRBV6-1,NA,TRBJ1-4,NA,TGTGCCAGCAGTGAACTCTGGGAAGGGGGAAAAAAACTGTTTTTT,CASSELWEGGKKLFF
TRBV6-1,few,TRBJ1-1,TRBD1,TGTGCCAGCAGTGACGACAGGGGTGACACTGAAGCTTTCTTT,CASSDDRGDTEAFF
TRBV5-1,NA,TRBJ2-3,NA,TGCGCCAGCAGCTGGGGCACAGATACGCAGTATTTT,CASSWGTDTQYF
TRBV5-4,NA,TRBJ1-1,NA,TGTGCCAGCAGCCCCCAACGAGGGAACACTGAAGCTTTCTTT,CASSPQRGNTEAFF
TRBV19,NA,TRBJ1-5,NA,TGTGCCAGTAGCCTCGGTCCGAGAACAAATCAGCCCCAGCATTTT,CASSLGPRTNQPQHF
TRBV18,NA,TRBJ1-3,NA,TGTGCCAGCTCACCGGGGATCTCTGGAAACACCATATATTTT,CASSPGISGNTIYF
TRBV19,NA,TRBJ2-7,NA,TGTGCCAGTAGTATAGGGCAGGGTAGGCCCTACGAGCAGTACTTC,CASSIGQGRPYEQYF
TRBV7-2,NA,TRBJ1-5,NA,TGTGCCAGCAGCTTAGGTGGGGGCATGAATCAGCCCCAGCATTTT,CASSLGGGMNQPQHF
TRBV30,NA,TRBJ2-3,TRBD1,TGTGCCTGGATCAAGGGGGCCGGGGATACGCAGTATTTT,CAWIKGAGDTQYF
TRBV6-1,NA,TRBJ1-1,NA,TGTGCCAGCCAAAGGGAACTTATGAACACTGAAGCTTTCTTT,CASQRELMNTEAFF
TRBV20-1,once,TRBJ1-2,NA,TGCAGTGCTAGAGCCTATGGCTACACCTTC,CSARAYGYTF
TRBV5-1,NA,TRBJ2-7,NA,TGCGCCAGCAAAGCACTAGGAAGAGCGCACAACGAGCAGTACTTC,CASKALGRAHNEQYF
TRBV7-9,NA,TRBJ1-5,NA,TGTGCCAGCAGCCTCGGGACGCCTGGGGATCAGCCCCAGCATTTT,CASSLGTPGDQPQHF
TRBV7-7,NA,TRBJ2-5,NA,TGTGCTAGCAGCCTAAATGGCGAGACCCAGTACTTC,CASSLNGETQYF
TRBV19,NA,TRBJ1-1,NA,TGTGCCAGTAATACAGGGAAGGGGACTGAAGCTTTCTTT,CASNTGKGTEAFF
TRBV27,NA,TRBJ1-2,NA,TGTGCCAGCAGTAACCGGGACGGATGGCCGGGCTACACCTTC,CASSNRDGWPGYTF
TRBV19,NA,TRBJ1-6,NA,TGTGCCAGTAGTGGGACGGAGAATTACTATAATTCACCCCTCCACTTT,CASSGTENYYNSPLHF
TRBV29-1,few,TRBJ2-2,NA,TGCAGCGGGCGGTCAGGGACCGGGGAGCTGTTTTTT,CSGRSGTGELFF
TRBV30,NA,TRBJ2-7,NA,TGTGCCTGGAGCACCGGGCCCTACGAGCAGTACTTC,CAWSTGPYEQYF
TRBV14,NA,TRBJ2-1,NA,TGTGCCAGCAGCCAAGTACCGGGGGACTACAATGAGCAGTTCTTC,CASSQVPGDYNEQFF
TRBV9,NA,TRBJ1-2,NA,TGTGCCAGCAGCGTAATCGGACAGACTAACTATGGCTACACCTTC,CASSVIGQTNYGYTF
TRBV5-4,NA,TRBJ2-3,NA,TGTGCCAGCAGCAGCGGCCAGAGCACAGATACGCAGTATTTT,CASSSGQSTDTQYF
TRBV5-1,NA,TRBJ1-1,TRBD1,TGCGCCAGCAGCTTGAGCGGACAGGGGAACACTGAAGCTTTCTTT,CASSLSGQGNTEAFF
TRBV5-6,NA,TRBJ2-6,NA,TGTGCCAGCAGCTTGAGGACCTCTGGGGCCAACGTCCTGACTTTC,CASSLRTSGANVLTF
TRBV5-6,NA,TRBJ2-1,NA,TGTGCCAGCAGCTCATATACGGGACGCGGGGCGGATGAGCAGTTCTTC,CASSSYTGRGADEQFF
TRBV4-1,NA,TRBJ2-3,TRBD2,TGCGCCAGCAGCCATACCCCGGGAGGGCCGGATACGCAGTATTTT,CASSHTPGGPDTQYF
TRBV10-3,NA,TRBJ2-1,NA,TGTGCCATCCGGGGGTTCGGTTGGGATGAGCAGTTCTTC,CAIRGFGWDEQFF
TRBV11-2,NA,TRBJ2-2,NA,TGTGCCAGCAGCCCCCTCGGTCCGGTCACCGGGGAGCTGTTTTTT,CASSPLGPVTGELFF
TRBV27,NA,TRBJ2-1,TRBD2,TGTGCCAGCAGTCTCCGACTAGCGGGGGGGATACATGAGCAGTTCTTC,CASSLRLAGGIHEQFF
TRBV7-6,NA,TRBJ1-6,NA,TGTGCCAGCAGCAGGGGCGGGGACTCCTATAATTCACCCCTCCACTTT,CASSRGGDSYNSPLHF
TRBV4-1,NA,TRBJ2-1,TRBD2,TGCGCCAGCAGCCGTCGATTAGCGGGAGTAAGCTCCTACAATGAGCAGTTCTTC,CASSRRLAGVSSYNEQFF
TRBV11-3,NA,TRBJ2-1,NA,TGTGCCAGCCAGCAGGGGCGCGGGGCCTACAATGAGCAGTTCTTC,CASQQGRGAYNEQFF
TRBV25-1,NA,TRBJ1-2,NA,TGTGCCAGCAGTGAATATGAGGGCCGGGGGCACTATGGCTACACCTTC,CASSEYEGRGHYGYTF
TRBV7-8,NA,TRBJ2-5,TRBD1,TGTGCCAGCAGCCCGGGACAGGGGGCGTTTGAGACCCAGTACTTC,CASSPGQGAFETQYF
TRBV18,once,TRBJ2-1,TRBD2,TGTGCCAGCTCACCGGGACTAGCGCCCAATGAGCAGTTCTTC,CASSPGLAPNEQFF
TRBV5-4,NA,TRBJ1-4,TRBD1,TGTGCCAGCGGGACAGGGGGAGATGAAAAACTGTTTTTT,CASGTGGDEKLFF
TRBV10-1,NA,TRBJ2-3,NA,TGCGCCAGCAGCAGAGACGTGACAGATACGCAGTATTTT,CASSRDVTDTQYF
TRBV5-1,NA,TRBJ2-6,NA,TGCGCCAGCAGTTTTCTCGCGGATTCTGGGGCCAACGTCCTGACTTTC,CASSFLADSGANVLTF
TRBV29-1,NA,TRBJ1-1,TRBD1,TGCAGCGTGAGGGGACAGCCGAACACTGAAGCTTTCTTT,CSVRGQPNTEAFF
TRBV7-2,NA,TRBJ1-2,NA,TGTGCCAGCAGCCTCTACAGGGAGGGTGGCTACACCTTC,CASSLYREGGYTF
TRBV6-6,NA,TRBJ2-2,TRBD1,TGTGCCAGCAGCCCAGACAGGGTTTTCGGGGAGCTGCTTTTT,CASSPDRVFGELLF
TRBV11-3,NA,TRBJ1-2,TRBD1,TGTGCCAGCAGCCGGGACAGGGCAGATGGCTACACCTTC,CASSRDRADGYTF